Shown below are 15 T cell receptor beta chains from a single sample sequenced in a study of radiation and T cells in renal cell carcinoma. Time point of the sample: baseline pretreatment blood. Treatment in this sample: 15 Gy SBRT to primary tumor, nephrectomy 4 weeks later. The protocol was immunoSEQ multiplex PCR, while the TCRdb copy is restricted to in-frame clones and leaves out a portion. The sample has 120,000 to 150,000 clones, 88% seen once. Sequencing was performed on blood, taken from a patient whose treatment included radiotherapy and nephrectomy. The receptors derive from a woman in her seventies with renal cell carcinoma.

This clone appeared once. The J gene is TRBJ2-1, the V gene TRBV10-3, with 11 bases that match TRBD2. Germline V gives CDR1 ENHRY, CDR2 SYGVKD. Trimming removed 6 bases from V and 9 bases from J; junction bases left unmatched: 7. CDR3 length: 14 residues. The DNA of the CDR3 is TGTGCCATCAGGGGACTAGCGGTTCTAGCTGAGCAGTTCTTC. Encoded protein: CAIRGLAVLAEQFF.

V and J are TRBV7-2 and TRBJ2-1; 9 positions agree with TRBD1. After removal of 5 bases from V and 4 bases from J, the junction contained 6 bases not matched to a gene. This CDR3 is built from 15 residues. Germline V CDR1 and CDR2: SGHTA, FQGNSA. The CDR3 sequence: CASSPPGQGYNEQFF. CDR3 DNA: TGTGCCAGCAGCCCTCCGGGACAGGGTTACAATGAGCAGTTCTTC. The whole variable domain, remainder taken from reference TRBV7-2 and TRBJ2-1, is GAGVSQSPSNKVTEKGKDVELRCDPISGHTALYWYRQSLGQGLEFLIYFQGNSAPDKSGLPSDRFSAERTGGSVSTLTIQRTQQEDSAVYLCASSPPGQGYNEQFFGPGTRLTVL.

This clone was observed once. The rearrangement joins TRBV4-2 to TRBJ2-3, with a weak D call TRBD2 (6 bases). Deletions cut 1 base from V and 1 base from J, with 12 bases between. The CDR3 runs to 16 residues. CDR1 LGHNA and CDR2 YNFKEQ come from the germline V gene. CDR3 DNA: TGTGCCAGCAGCCAAGCAGGCGGGACCGGCACAGATACGCAGTATTTT. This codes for CASSQAGGTGTDTQYF.

As DNA, the CDR3 is TGTGCCAGCAGTTTCTTACTGGGAAACTCTGGAAACACCATATATTTT. This encodes CASSFLLGNSGNTIYF. This chain joins TRBV28 and TRBJ1-3; D not certain. The CDR3 sequence is 16 residues long. V lost 3 bases and J 0 bases, leaving 12 bases between the germline ends. Germline V gene data show CDR1 as MDHEN and CDR2 as SYDVKM.

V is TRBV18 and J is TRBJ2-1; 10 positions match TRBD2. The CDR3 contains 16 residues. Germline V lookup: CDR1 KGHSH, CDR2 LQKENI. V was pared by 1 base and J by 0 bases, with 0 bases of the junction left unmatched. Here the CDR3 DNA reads TGTGCCAGCTCACCACGACTAGCGGGCTCCTACAATGAGCAGTTCTTC. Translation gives CASSPRLAGSYNEQFF. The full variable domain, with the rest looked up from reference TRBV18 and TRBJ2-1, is NAGVMQNPRHLVRRRGQEARLRCSPMKGHSHVYWYRQLPEEGLKFMVYLQKENIIDESGMPKERFSAEFPKEGPSILRIQQVVRGDSAAYFCASSPRLAGSYNEQFFGPGTRLTVL.

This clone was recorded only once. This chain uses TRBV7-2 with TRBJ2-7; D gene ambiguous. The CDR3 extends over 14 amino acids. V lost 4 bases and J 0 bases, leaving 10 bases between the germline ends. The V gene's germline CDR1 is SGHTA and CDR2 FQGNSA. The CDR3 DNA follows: TGTGCCAGCAGCTCTGGACCTTACTCCTACGAGCAGTACTTC. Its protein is CASSSGPYSYEQYF.

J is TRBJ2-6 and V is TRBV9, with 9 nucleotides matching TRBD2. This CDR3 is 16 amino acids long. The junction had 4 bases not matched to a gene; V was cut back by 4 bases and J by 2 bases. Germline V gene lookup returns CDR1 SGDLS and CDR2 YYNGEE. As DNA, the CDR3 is TGTGCCAGCAGCCCTCGACTAGCGGCTGGGGCCAACGTCCTGACTTTC. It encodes CASSPRLAAGANVLTF. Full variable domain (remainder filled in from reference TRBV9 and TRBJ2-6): DSGVTQTPKHLITATGQRVTLRCSPRSGDLSVYWYQQSLDQGLQFLIQYYNGEERAKGNILERFSAQQFPDLHSELNLSSLELGDSALYFCASSPRLAAGANVLTFGAGSRLTVL.

The CDR3 sequence is CASSARTGHSTDTQYF. The CDR3 nucleotides read TGCGCCAGCAGCGCCCGGACAGGGCATAGCACAGATACGCAGTATTTT. The chain combines TRBV5-1 with TRBJ2-3, with TRBD1 identical over 8 bases. This CDR3 has 16 amino acids. J lost 0 bases, V lost 4 bases, and 7 bases had no gene match. Looked up from germline, CDR1 is SGHRS and CDR2 is YFSETQ.

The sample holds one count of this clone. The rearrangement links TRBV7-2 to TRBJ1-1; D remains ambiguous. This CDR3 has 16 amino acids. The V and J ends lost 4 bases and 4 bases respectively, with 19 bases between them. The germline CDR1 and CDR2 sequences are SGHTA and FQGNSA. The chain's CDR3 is CASSSPAGFVSTEAFF. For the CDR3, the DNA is TGTGCCAGCAGCTCCCCCGCGGGGTTCGTTTCCACTGAAGCTTTCTTT.

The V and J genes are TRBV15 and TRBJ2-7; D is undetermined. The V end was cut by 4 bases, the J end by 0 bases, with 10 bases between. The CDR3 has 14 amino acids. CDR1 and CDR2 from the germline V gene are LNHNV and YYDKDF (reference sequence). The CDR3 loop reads CATSIRTVSYEQYF. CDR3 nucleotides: TGTGCCACCAGCATAAGGACGGTCTCCTACGAGCAGTACTTC.

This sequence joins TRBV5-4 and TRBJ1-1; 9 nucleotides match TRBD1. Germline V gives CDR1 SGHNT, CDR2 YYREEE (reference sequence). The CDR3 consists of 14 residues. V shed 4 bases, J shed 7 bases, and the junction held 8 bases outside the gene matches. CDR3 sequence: CASSPGQGRGEAFF. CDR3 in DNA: TGTGCCAGCAGCCCGGGACAGGGAAGGGGTGAAGCTTTCTTT.

CDR3 region: CASSRGQGSLGEQYF. CDR3 DNA: TGTGCCAGCAGCCGGGGACAGGGGTCTCTGGGCGAGCAGTACTTC. The chain carries TRBV4-2 and TRBJ2-7; TRBD1 agrees at 10 bases. This CDR3 contains 15 residues. With V trimmed by 4 bases and J by 6 bases, 9 bases remained unmatched. Per the germline V gene, CDR1 is LGHNA and CDR2 is YNFKEQ.

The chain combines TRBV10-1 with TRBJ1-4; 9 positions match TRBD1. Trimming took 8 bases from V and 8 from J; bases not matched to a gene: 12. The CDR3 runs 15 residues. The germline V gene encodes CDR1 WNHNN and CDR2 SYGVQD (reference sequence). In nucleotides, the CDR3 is TGCGCCAGCGGGCCAGGGGACAGGGTAAAGGAAAAACTGTTTTTT. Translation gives CASGPGDRVKEKLFF.

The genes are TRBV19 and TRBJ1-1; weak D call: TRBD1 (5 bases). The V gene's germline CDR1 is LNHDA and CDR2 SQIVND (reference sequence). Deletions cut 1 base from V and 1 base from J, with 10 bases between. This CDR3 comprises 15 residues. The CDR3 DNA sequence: TGTGCCAGTAGTATAGGGGCAGGGAAGAACACTGAAGCTTTCTTT. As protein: CASSIGAGKNTEAFF.

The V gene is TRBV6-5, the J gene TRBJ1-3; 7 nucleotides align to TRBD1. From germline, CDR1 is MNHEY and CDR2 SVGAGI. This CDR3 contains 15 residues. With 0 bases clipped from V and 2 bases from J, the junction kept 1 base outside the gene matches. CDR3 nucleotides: TGTGCCAGCAGTTACTCAGGGACAGCTGGAAACACCATATATTTT. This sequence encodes CASSYSGTAGNTIYF.